This entry describes one TCR beta chain. This entry comes from a study of control samples from healthy donors and cancer patients. The assay was immunoSEQ multiplex PCR, and TCRdb's table has in-frame clones only and misses some. This sample has 140,000 or so clones, with about nine tenths found just once. In germline, CDR1 is SGHTA, CDR2 FQGNSA. The CDR3 extends over 13 amino acids. V lost 0 bases and J 3 bases, leaving 6 bases between the germline ends. The chain uses TRBV7-2 and TRBJ2-7; TRBD1 is a possible D gene (5 bases). The TCR originated in a man in his thirties or forties in good health. Sequences were obtained from blood. The CDR3 nucleotides are TGTGCCAGCAGCTTAGCCAGGGACTACGAGCAGTACTTC. Residues: CASSLARDYEQYF.